These T cell receptor beta chains were read from a single sample in a study of early T cells in non-severe SARS-CoV-2 infection. TCRdb processed the 5' RACE reads anew with MiXCR; each CDR3 protein has one entry. Among around 32,000 distinct CDR3 sequences listed, about 5.7% were seen once. Sequencing used whole blood. All receptors come from an adult who was a healthcare worker with PCR-confirmed SARS-CoV-2 infection or an uninfected control (not recorded which). Each CDR3 is given with its conserved first and last residue. A D gene is named only where the DNA matches it firmly. Size tells how often a clone was seen (once, few, many) or the class of an expanded clone, and some rows leave it out.

d_call j_call v_call clone_size cdr3_aa cdr3_nt
. TRBJ1-2 TRBV29-1 . CSVSLQLNGYTF TGCAGCGTCAGTCTACAGCTAAATGGCTACACCTTC
. TRBJ2-1 TRBV12-3/TRBV12-4 many CASSDDSNEQFF TGTGCCAGCAGTGACGATTCCAATGAGCAGTTCTTC
. TRBJ2-7 TRBV28 many CASNNLGILATVQYF TGTGCCAGCAATAATTTAGGTATTTTGGCTACGGTGCAGTACTTC
. TRBJ1-4 TRBV7-3 . CASSLTVGEKLFF TGTGCCAGCAGCTTAACGGTGGGCGAAAAACTGTTTTTT
. TRBJ1-6 TRBV7-9 many CASSPRDSPLHF TGTGCCAGCAGTCCTAGGGACTCACCCCTCCACTTT
TRBD2 TRBJ2-5 TRBV27 many CASVGVAGVHVTQYF TGTGCCAGCGTCGGTGTAGCGGGGGTACACGTGACCCAGTACTTC
. TRBJ2-7 TRBV18 many CASSPVTRNSYEQYF TGTGCCAGCTCACCAGTGACCAGGAACTCCTACGAGCAGTACTTC
. TRBJ1-2 TRBV6-5 many CASLPRGGTNGYTF TGTGCCAGCCTCCCGCGAGGGGGGACGAATGGCTACACCTTC
. TRBJ2-7 TRBV5-1 . CASSLDRREYEQYF TGCGCCAGCAGCTTGGACCGAAGGGAATACGAGCAGTACTTC
. TRBJ2-7 TRBV7-2 many CASSPTFPYEQYF TGTGCCAGCAGTCCGACATTCCCCTACGAGCAGTACTTC
. TRBJ2-7 TRBV12-2 few CASRAQGWQYF TGTGCAAGTCGCGCCCAGGGCTGGCAGTACTTC
. TRBJ1-2 TRBV10-3 . CATLQENYHGHTF TGTGCCACCCTACAGGAAAACTATCATGGCCACACCTTC
. TRBJ2-4 TRBV16 medium-sized CASSHPEGFAKNIQYF TGTGCCAGCAGCCACCCGGAGGGTTTTGCCAAAAACATTCAGTACTTC
. TRBJ2-7 TRBV18 many CASSSGQSYEQYF TGTGCCAGCTCAAGTGGACAGTCCTACGAGCAGTACTTC
. TRBJ1-2 TRBV29-1 many CSVYLGGGPNYGYTF TGCAGCGTTTATCTTGGGGGGGGACCCAACTATGGCTACACCTTC
. TRBJ2-3 TRBV12-3/TRBV12-4 many CASSLSGFLEPDTQYF TGTGCCAGCAGCCTCTCGGGGTTTCTAGAACCAGATACGCAGTATTTT
. TRBJ2-7 TRBV28 many CASSFRTNQYEQYF TGTGCCAGCAGTTTCCGGACAAACCAGTACGAGCAGTACTTC
TRBD1 TRBJ1-2 TRBV4-1 many CASSHWTGVDYGYTF TGCGCCAGCAGCCACTGGACAGGGGTGGACTATGGCTACACCTTC
. TRBJ1-1 TRBV6-5 . CASTSHLTEAFF TGTGCCAGCACGTCGCACCTCACTGAAGCTTTCTTT
. TRBJ2-2 TRBV11-2 few CASSRDPTNTGELFF TGTGCCAGCAGCAGGGACCCAACGAACACCGGGGAGCTGTTTTTT
. TRBJ2-1 TRBV7-9 medium-sized CASSLGTGQSSYNEQFF TGTGCCAGCAGCTTAGGAACCGGGCAGAGCTCCTACAATGAGCAGTTCTTC
. TRBJ2-3 TRBV7-3 many CASSPDRSDTQYF TGTGCCAGCAGCCCGGACAGATCGGATACGCAGTATTTT
. TRBJ1-6 TRBV12-3/TRBV12-4 medium-sized CASTPSGNSPLHF TGTGCCAGCACCCCTTCGGGCAATTCACCCCTCCACTTT
TRBD1 TRBJ1-1 TRBV20-1 many CSARNYRGTTEAFF TGCAGTGCTAGGAACTACAGGGGGACCACTGAAGCTTTCTTT
. TRBJ2-7 TRBV10-3 many CAISASYEQYF TGTGCCATCAGTGCGTCCTACGAGCAGTACTTC
TRBD1 TRBJ2-5 TRBV3-1 many CASSQDSSDRDSQETQYF TGTGCCAGCAGCCAAGATAGCTCGGACAGGGACTCTCAAGAGACCCAGTACTTC
. TRBJ2-1 TRBV12-3/TRBV12-4 few CASSPTAPTGYNEQFF TGTGCCAGCAGTCCGACCGCCCCCACAGGCTACAATGAGCAGTTCTTC
. TRBJ2-2 TRBV20-1 many CSANQNTGELFF TGCAGTGCTAACCAGAACACCGGGGAGCTGTTTTTT
TRBD2 TRBJ2-7 TRBV6-1 many CASDRMAGGSYEQYF TGTGCCAGCGACAGAATGGCGGGGGGATCCTACGAGCAGTACTTC
. TRBJ2-6 TRBV4-3 many CASSQFTGANVLTF TGCGCCAGCAGCCAATTTACTGGGGCCAACGTCCTGACTTTC
TRBD1 TRBJ1-5 TRBV27 many CASSLYAGQGSNQPQHF TGTGCCAGCAGTTTATACGCGGGACAGGGTAGCAATCAGCCCCAGCATTTT
. TRBJ2-7 TRBV24-1 many CATSATRDSSYEQYF TGTGCCACCAGTGCAACGCGGGACAGCTCCTACGAGCAGTACTTC
. TRBJ2-5 TRBV20-1 few CSASTGIGETQYF TGCAGTGCTTCGACCGGGATCGGAGAGACCCAGTACTTC
. TRBJ2-6 TRBV5-1 medium-sized CASSSTGANVLTF TGCGCCAGCAGCTCGACTGGGGCCAACGTCCTGACTTTC
TRBD1 TRBJ1-6 TRBV4-3 . CASSHTIGTEGSPLHF TGCGCCAGCAGCCACACGATAGGGACAGAAGGGTCACCCCTCCACTTT